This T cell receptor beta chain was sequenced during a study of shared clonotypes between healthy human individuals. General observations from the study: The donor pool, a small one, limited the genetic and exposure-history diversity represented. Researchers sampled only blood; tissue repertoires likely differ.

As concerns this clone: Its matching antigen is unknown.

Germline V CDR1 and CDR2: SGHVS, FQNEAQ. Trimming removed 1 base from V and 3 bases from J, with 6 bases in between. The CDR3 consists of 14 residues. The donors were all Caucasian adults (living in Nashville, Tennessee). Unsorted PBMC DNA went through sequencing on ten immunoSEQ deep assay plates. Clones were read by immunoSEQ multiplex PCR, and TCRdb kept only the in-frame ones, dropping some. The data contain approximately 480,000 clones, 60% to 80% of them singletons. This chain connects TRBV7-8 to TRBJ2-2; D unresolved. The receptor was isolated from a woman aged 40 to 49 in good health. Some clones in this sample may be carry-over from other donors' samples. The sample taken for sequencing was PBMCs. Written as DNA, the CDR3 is TGTGCCAGCAGCTTAGGGAGTTACACCGGGGAGCTGTTTTTT. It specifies CASSLGSYTGELFF.